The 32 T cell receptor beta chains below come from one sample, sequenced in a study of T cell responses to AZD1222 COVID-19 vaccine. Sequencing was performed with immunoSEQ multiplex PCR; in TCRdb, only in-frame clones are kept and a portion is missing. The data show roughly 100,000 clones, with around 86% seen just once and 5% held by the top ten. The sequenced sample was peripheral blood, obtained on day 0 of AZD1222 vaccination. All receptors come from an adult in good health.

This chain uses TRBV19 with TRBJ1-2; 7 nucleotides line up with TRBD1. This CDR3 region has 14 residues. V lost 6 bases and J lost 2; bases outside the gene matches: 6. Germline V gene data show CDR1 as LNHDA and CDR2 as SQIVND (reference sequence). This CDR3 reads CASSPTGKNYGYTF. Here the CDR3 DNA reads TGTGCCAGTAGCCCGACAGGGAAAAACTATGGCTACACCTTC.

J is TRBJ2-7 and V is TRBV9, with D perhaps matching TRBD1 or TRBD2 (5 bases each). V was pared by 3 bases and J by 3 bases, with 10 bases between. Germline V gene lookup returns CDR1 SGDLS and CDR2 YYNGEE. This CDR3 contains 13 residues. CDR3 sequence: CASSAGGVYEQYF. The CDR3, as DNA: TGTGCCAGCAGCGCTGGGGGAGTCTACGAGCAGTACTTC.

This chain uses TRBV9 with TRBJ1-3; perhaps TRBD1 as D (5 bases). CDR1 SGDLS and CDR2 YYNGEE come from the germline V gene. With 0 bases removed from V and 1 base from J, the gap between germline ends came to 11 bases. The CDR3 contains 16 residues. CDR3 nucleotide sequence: TGTGCCAGCAGCGTAGATCAGGGTTGGTCTGGAAACACCATATATTTT. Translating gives CASSVDQGWSGNTIYF.

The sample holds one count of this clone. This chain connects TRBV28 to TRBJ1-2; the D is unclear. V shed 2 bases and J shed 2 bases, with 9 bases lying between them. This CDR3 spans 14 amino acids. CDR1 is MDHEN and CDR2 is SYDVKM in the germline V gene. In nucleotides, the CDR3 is TGTGCCAGCAGTTTAGAGAGGGCGAACTATGGCTACACCTTC. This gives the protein CASSLERANYGYTF.

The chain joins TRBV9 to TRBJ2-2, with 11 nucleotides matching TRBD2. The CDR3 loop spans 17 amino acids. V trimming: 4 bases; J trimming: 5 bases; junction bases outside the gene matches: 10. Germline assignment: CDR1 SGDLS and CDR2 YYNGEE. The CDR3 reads CASSPLAGGGRTGELFF. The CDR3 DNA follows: TGTGCCAGCAGCCCGCTAGCGGGGGGCGGGAGAACCGGGGAGCTGTTTTTT.

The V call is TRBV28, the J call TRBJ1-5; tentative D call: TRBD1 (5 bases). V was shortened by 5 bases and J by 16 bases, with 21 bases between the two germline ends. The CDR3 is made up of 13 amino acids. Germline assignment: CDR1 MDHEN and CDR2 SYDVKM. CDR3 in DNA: TGTGCCAGCAGTCCCCAGACCGGGACGCGGGTACATTTT. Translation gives CASSPQTGTRVHF.

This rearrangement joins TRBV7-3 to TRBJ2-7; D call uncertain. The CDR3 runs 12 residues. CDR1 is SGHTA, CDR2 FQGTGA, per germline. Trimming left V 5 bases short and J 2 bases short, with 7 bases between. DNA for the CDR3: TGTGCCAGCAGCAATGGACCCTACGAGCAGTACTTC. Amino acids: CASSNGPYEQYF.

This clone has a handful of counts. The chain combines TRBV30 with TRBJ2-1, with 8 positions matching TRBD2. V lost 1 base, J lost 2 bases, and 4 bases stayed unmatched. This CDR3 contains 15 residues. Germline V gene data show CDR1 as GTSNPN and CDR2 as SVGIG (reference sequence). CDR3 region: CAWSGGGGTYNEQFF. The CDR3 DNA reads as TGTGCCTGGAGTGGGGGCGGGGGGACCTACAATGAGCAGTTCTTC.

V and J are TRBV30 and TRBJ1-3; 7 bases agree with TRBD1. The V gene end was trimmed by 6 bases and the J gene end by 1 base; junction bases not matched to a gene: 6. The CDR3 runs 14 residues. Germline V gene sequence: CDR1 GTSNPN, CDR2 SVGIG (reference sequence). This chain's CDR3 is CACGNRGSGNTIYF. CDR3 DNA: TGTGCCTGTGGGAACAGGGGATCTGGAAACACCATATATTTT.

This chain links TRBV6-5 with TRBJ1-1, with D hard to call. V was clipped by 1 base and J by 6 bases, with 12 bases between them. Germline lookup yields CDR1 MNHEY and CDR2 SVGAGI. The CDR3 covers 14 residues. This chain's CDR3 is CASSYYPGRAEAFF. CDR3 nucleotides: TGTGCCAGCAGTTACTACCCAGGACGTGCTGAAGCTTTCTTT.

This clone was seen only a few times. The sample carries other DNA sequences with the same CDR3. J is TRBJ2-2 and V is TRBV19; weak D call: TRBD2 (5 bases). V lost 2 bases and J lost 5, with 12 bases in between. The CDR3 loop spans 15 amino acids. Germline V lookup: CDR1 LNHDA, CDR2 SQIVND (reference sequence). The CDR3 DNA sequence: TGTGCCAGTAGTATAAGCGGAGCTGGGACCGGGGAGCTGTTTTTT. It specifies CASSISGAGTGELFF.

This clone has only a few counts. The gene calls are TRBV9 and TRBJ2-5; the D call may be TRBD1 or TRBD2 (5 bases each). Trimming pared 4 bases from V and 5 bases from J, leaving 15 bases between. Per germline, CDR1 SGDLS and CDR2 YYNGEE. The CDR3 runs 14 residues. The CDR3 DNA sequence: TGTGCCAGCAGCCCTTACGGGACGTGGGAGACCCAGTACTTC. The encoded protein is CASSPYGTWETQYF.

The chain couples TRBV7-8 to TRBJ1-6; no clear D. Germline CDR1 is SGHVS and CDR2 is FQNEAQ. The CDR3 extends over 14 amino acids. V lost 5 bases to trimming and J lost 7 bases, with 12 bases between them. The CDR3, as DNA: TGTGCCAGCAGCGCGCCTCAAAGGAATTCACCCCTCCACTTT. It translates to CASSAPQRNSPLHF.

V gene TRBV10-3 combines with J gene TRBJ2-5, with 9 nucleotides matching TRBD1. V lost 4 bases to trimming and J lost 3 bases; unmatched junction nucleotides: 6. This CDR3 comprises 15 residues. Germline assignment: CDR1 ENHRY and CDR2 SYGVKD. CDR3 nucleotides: TGTGCCATCAGTGGGCTCCGGGACAGGGAAGAGACCCAGTACTTC. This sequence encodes CAISGLRDREETQYF.

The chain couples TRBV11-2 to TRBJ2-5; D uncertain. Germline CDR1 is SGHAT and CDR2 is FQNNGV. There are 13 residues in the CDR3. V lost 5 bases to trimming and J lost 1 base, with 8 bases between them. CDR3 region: CASSLQFQETQYF. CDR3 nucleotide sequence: TGTGCCAGCAGCCTACAGTTCCAAGAGACCCAGTACTTC.

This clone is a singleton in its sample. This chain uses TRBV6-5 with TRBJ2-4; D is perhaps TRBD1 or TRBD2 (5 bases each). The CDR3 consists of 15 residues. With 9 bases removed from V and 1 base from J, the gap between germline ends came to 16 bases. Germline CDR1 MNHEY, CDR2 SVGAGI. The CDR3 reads CASRRDGGAKNIQYF. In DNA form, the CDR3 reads TGTGCCAGTCGCCGTGATGGGGGTGCCAAAAACATTCAGTACTTC.

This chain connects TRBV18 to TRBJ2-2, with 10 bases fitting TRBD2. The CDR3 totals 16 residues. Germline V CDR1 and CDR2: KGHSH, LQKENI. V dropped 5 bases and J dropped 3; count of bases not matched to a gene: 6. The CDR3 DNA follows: TGTGCCAGCTCATCCCTAGCGGGGGCCGACACCGGGGAGCTGTTTTTT. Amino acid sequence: CASSSLAGADTGELFF.

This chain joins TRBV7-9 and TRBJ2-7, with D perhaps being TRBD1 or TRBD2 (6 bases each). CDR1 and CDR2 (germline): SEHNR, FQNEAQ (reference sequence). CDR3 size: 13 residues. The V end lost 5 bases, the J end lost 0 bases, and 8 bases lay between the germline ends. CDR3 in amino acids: CASSAGHSYEQYF. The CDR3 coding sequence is TGTGCCAGCAGCGCGGGACACTCCTACGAGCAGTACTTC.

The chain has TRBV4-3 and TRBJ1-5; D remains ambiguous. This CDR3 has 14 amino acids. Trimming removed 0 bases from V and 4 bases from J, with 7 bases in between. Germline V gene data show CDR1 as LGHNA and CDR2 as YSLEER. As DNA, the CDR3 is TGCGCCAGCAGCCAAGATGCGTGGAATCAGCCCCAGCATTTT. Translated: CASSQDAWNQPQHF.

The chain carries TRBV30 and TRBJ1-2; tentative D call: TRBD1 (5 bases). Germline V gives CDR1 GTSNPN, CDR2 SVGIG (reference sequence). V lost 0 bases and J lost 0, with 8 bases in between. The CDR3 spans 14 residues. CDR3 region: CAWSVGGSNYGYTF. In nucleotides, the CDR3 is TGTGCCTGGAGTGTTGGGGGGTCTAACTATGGCTACACCTTC.

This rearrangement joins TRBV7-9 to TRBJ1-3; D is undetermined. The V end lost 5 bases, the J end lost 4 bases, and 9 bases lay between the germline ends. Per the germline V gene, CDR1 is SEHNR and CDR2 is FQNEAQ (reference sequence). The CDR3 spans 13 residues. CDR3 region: CASSTSVGNTIYF. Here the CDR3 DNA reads TGTGCCAGCAGCACCTCGGTCGGAAACACCATATATTTT.

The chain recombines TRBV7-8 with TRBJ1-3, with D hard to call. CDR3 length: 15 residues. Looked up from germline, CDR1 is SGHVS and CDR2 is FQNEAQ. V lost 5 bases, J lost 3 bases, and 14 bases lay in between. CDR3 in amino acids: CASSTKLGYGNTIYF. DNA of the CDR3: TGTGCCAGCAGCACAAAACTGGGATATGGAAACACCATATATTTT. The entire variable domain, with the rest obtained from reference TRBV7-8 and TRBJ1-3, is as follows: GAGVSQSPRYKVAKRGQDVALRCDPISGHVSLFWYQQALGQGPEFLTYFQNEAQLDKSGLPSDRFFAERPEGSVSTLKIQRTQQEDSAVYLCASSTKLGYGNTIYFGEGSWLTVV.

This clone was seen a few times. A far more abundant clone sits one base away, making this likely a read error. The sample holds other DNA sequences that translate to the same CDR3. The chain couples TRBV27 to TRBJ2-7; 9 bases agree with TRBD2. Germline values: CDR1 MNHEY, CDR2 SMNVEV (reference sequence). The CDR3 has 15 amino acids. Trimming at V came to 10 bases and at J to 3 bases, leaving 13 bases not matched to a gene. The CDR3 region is CATKIGAGGLYEQYF. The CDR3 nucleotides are TGTGCCACCAAAATCGGGGCGGGGGGGCTCTACGAGCAGTACTTC.

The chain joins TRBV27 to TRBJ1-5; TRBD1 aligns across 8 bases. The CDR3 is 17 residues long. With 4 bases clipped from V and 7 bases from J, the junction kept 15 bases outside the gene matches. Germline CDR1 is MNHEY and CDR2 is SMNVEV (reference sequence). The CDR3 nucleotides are TGTGCCAGCAGTTACACGTCCCCGGACAGGGCGAGACAGCCCCAGCATTTT. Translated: CASSYTSPDRARQPQHF.

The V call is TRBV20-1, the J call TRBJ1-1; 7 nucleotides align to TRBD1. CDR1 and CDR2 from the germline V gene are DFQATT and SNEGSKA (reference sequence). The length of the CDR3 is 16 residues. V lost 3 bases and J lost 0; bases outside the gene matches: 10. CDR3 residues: CSASTWGQSMNTEAFF. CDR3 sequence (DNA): TGCAGTGCTAGTACCTGGGGACAGAGCATGAACACTGAAGCTTTCTTT.

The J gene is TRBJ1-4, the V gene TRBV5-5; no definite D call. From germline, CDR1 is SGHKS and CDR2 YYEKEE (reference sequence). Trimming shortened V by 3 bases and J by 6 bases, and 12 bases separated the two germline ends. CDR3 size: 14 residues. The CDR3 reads CASSSARPDEKLFF. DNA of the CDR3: TGTGCCAGCAGCTCGGCGCGGCCCGATGAAAAACTGTTTTTT.

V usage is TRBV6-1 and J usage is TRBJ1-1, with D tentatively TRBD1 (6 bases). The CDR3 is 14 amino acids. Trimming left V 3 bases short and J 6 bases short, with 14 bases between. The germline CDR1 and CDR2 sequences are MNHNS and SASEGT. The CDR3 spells CASSELEGVAEAFF. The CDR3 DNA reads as TGTGCCAGCAGTGAGCTGGAGGGGGTGGCTGAAGCTTTCTTT.

The DNA of the CDR3 is TGTGCCAGCAGTCCGGACAGGTCCTACGAGCAGTACTTC. This codes for CASSPDRSYEQYF. V and J are TRBV12-3 or TRBV12-4 and TRBJ2-7; the match to TRBD1 covers 7 bases. Trimming at V came to 5 bases and at J to 1 base, leaving 2 bases not matched to a gene. CDR3 length: 13 amino acids.

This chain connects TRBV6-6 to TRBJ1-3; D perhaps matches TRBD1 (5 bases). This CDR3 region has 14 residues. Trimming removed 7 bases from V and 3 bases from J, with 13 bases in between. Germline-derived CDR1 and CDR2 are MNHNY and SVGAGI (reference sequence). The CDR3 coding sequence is TGTGCCAGCAATGGGGGTCGGGATGGAAACACCATATATTTT. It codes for CASNGGRDGNTIYF.

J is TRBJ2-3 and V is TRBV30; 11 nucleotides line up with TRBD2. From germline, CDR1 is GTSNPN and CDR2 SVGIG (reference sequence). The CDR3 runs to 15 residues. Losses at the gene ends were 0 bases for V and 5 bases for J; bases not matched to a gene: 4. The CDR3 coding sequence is TGTGCCTGGAGTGTACTAGCGGGAGCGGGAGATACGCAGTATTTT. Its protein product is CAWSVLAGAGDTQYF.

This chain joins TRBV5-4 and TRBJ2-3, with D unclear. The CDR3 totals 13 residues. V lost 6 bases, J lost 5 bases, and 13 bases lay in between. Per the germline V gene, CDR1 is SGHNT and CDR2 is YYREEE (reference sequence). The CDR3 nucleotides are TGTGCCAGCAAGAACAGCAGTATAGATACGCAGTATTTT. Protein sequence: CASKNSSIDTQYF.

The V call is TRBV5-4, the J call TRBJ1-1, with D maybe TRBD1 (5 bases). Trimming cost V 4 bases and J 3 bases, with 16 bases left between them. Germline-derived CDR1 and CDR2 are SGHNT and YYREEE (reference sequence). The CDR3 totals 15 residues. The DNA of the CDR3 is TGTGCCAGCAGCCAGGGAGGACGGAGGGACACTGAAGCTTTCTTT. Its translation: CASSQGGRRDTEAFF.